This TCR beta chain was documented in a study of response to subunit inactivated influenza vaccine. Via MiXCR, TCRdb re-called the RT-PCR reads, giving one row per CDR3 protein. The data hold about 520,000 distinct CDR3 sequences, with around 7.9% observed a single time. This clonotype showed up many times. Its antigen is undetermined. Notes on the study in general: The authors suggested that few new T cells are recruited per seasonal influenza vaccination.

This CDR3 has 17 amino acids. Germline CDR1 and CDR2: ENHRY and SYGVKD. The ends lost 7 bases at V and 5 bases at J; junction bases unmatched: 12. This specimen was PBMCs from blood, taken 23 to 25 months after vaccination. This chain links TRBV10-3 with TRBJ2-1; 12 nucleotides match TRBD2. The TCR comes from a man aged 50-75 years who received an inactivated influenza vaccine. The chain's CDR3 is CAITDPRLAGDHNEQFF. DNA for the CDR3: TGTGCCATCACCGATCCCAGACTAGCGGGAGATCACAATGAGCAGTTCTTC.